The entry below describes one T cell receptor beta chain. These data are taken from a study of cytomegalovirus exposure and HLA in healthy donors. Method: immunoSEQ multiplex PCR; TCRdb's copy keeps in-frame clones and lacks some. Found here are about 190,000 clones, about 84% of them singletons; the top ten hold about 1.5%. Germline CDR1 and CDR2: LGHNT and FRNRAP. Trimming took off 8 bases at V and 0 bases at J, with 10 bases between the two ends. This CDR3 is 13 amino acids long. V gene TRBV12-5 combines with J gene TRBJ1-1, with D maybe TRBD1 (5 bases). The sequenced sample consisted of PBMCs. The origin of this receptor is a woman younger than 35 in good health and CMV-seronegative. CDR3 sequence reads: CASTKGLNTEAFF. The CDR3 DNA reads TGTGCTAGTACAAAGGGGCTGAACACTGAAGCTTTCTTT.